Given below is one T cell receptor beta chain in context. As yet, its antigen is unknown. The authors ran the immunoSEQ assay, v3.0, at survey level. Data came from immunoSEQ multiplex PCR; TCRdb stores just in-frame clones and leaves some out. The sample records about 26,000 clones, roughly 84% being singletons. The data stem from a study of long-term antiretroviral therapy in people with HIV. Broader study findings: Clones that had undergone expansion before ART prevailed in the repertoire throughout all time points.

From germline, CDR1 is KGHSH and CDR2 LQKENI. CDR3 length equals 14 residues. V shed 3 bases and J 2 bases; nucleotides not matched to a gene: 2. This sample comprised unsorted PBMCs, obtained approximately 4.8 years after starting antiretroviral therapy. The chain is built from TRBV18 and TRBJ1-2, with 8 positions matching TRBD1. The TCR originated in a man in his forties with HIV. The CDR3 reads CASSPTGANYGYTF. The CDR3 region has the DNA TGTGCCAGCTCACCGACAGGGGCCAACTATGGCTACACCTTC.